The 26 T cell receptor beta chains reported below all come from one sample, sequenced in a study of PD-L1 blockade in urothelial cancer. Time point in this sample: pretreatment peripheral blood. Profiling relied on immunoSEQ multiplex PCR, and the TCRdb table lists in-frame clones only, not all of them. The sample includes 90,000 or so clones, 85% to 90% seen only once; the top ten take under 2%. The sequencing used PBMCs, collected around atezolizumab (anti-PD-L1) treatment. All receptors come from a man aged 55 to 69 with urothelial cancer.

This sequence joins TRBV19 and TRBJ2-7, with D unclear. V gave up 3 bases and J gave up 1 base, with 13 bases separating them. The length of the CDR3 is 15 residues. Per germline, CDR1 LNHDA and CDR2 SQIVND (reference sequence). The CDR3 protein is CASSIGAEYSYEQYF. In DNA, the CDR3 is TGTGCCAGTAGTATCGGCGCGGAGTATTCCTACGAGCAGTACTTC.

The chain carries TRBV10-2 and TRBJ2-3; tentative D call: TRBD1 (6 bases). V lost 8 bases and J 2 bases, leaving 8 bases between the germline ends. The CDR3 runs 12 residues. Germline values: CDR1 WSHSY, CDR2 SAAADI. CDR3 loop: CASRDTTDTQYF. In DNA form, the CDR3 reads TGCGCCAGCCGGGACACCACAGATACGCAGTATTTT.

The chain links TRBV5-5 to TRBJ2-5, with TRBD1 identical over 9 bases. Looked up from germline, CDR1 is SGHKS and CDR2 is YYEKEE (reference sequence). Losses at the gene ends were 4 bases for V and 3 bases for J; bases not matched to a gene: 1. This CDR3 spans 13 amino acids. This CDR3 is CASSRTGEETQYF. CDR3 bases: TGTGCCAGCAGCCGGACAGGGGAAGAGACCCAGTACTTC.

CDR3 sequence reads: CASARYYEQYF. CDR3 DNA: TGTGCCAGCGCCAGATACTACGAGCAGTACTTC. The genes are TRBV7-9 and TRBJ2-7, with D unclear. Germline V gives CDR1 SEHNR, CDR2 FQNEAQ (reference sequence). Trimming removed 8 bases from V and 3 bases from J, with 8 bases in between. The CDR3 is made up of 11 amino acids.

The V and J genes are TRBV18 and TRBJ2-5; TRBD2 matches at 10 bases. The V and J ends lost 0 bases and 2 bases, in that order; junction bases with no gene match: 6. Germline V gene lookup returns CDR1 KGHSH and CDR2 LQKENI. The CDR3 length is 17 residues. The CDR3 DNA reads as TGTGCCAGCTCACCACCGCCTAGCGGGGGTATACAAGAGACCCAGTACTTC. Amino acids: CASSPPPSGGIQETQYF.

The chain uses TRBV30 and TRBJ1-5, with D possibly being TRBD1 (5 bases). Germline CDR1 is GTSNPN and CDR2 is SVGIG (reference sequence). Trimming took off 3 bases at V and 6 bases at J, with 9 bases between the two ends. The CDR3 covers 12 residues. The chain's CDR3 is CAWSQGGQPQHF. The CDR3 DNA reads TGTGCCTGGAGCCAGGGAGGTCAGCCCCAGCATTTT. The full variable domain, completed using reference TRBV30 and TRBJ1-5, is SQTIHQWPATLVQPVGSPLSLECTVEGTSNPNLYWYRQAAGRGLQLLFYSVGIGQISSEVPQNLSASRPQDRQFILSSKKLLLSDSGFYLCAWSQGGQPQHFGDGTRLSIL.

This clone was detected a few times. V and J are TRBV27 and TRBJ2-7; 10 positions match TRBD1. The CDR3 covers 14 residues. Losses at the gene ends were 8 bases for V and 1 base for J; bases not matched to a gene: 5. Germline lookup yields CDR1 MNHEY and CDR2 SMNVEV (reference sequence). Written as DNA, the CDR3 is TGTGCCAGCCGTGGACAGGGGGGGTCCTACGAGCAGTACTTC. This sequence encodes CASRGQGGSYEQYF.

This chain uses TRBV5-1 with TRBJ2-5, with D uncertain. The CDR3 runs to 14 residues. The V end was cut by 0 bases, the J end by 3 bases, with 9 bases between. Germline-derived CDR1 and CDR2 are SGHRS and YFSETQ. CDR3 region: CASSLDLGKETQYF. CDR3 DNA: TGCGCCAGCAGCTTGGACCTGGGCAAAGAGACCCAGTACTTC.

As DNA, the CDR3 is TGTGCCAGCTCACCAGGGGCTGTCTACGAGCAGTACTTC. Residues: CASSPGAVYEQYF. The chain combines TRBV18 with TRBJ2-7; maybe TRBD1 (5 bases). The CDR3 extends over 13 amino acids. CDR1 is KGHSH and CDR2 is LQKENI in the germline V gene. The V end lost 2 bases, the J end lost 3 bases, and 8 bases lay between the germline ends.

This clone has just one count. The gene calls are TRBV7-9 and TRBJ2-7, with TRBD2 matching over 7 bases. V was clipped by 5 bases and J by 3 bases; unmatched bases: 13. The germline V gene has CDR1 SEHNR and CDR2 FQNEAQ (reference sequence). The CDR3 is 16 residues long. The DNA of the CDR3 is TGTGCCAGCAGCCCGCCCGTGTATGCGGGGGTCTACGAGCAGTACTTC. As protein: CASSPPVYAGVYEQYF.

The chain combines TRBV28 with TRBJ1-1; D gene ambiguous. With 5 bases removed from V and 2 bases from J, the gap between germline ends came to 6 bases. The CDR3 is made up of 12 amino acids. CDR1 MDHEN and CDR2 SYDVKM come from the germline V gene. CDR3 bases: TGTGCCAGCAGTCTAGGAAACACTGAAGCTTTCTTT. Translated: CASSLGNTEAFF.

The chain couples TRBV5-4 to TRBJ2-2, with 7 positions matching TRBD1. Germline CDR1 and CDR2: SGHNT and YYREEE (reference sequence). The junction had 5 bases not matched to a gene; V was cut back by 1 base and J by 2 bases. CDR3 length: 16 amino acids. This CDR3 is CASSLLQGRNTGELFF. The DNA for the CDR3 is TGTGCCAGCAGCTTGTTACAGGGGAGAAACACCGGGGAGCTGTTTTTT. Full variable domain (remainder filled in from reference TRBV5-4 and TRBJ2-2): ETGVTQSPTHLIKTRGQQVTLRCSSQSGHNTVSWYQQALGQGPQFIFQYYREEENGRGNFPPRFSGLQFPNYSSELNVNALELDDSALYLCASSLLQGRNTGELFFGEGSRLTVL.

This clone was counted once. V is TRBV10-2 and J is TRBJ2-1; 7 nucleotides match TRBD1. The germline CDR1 and CDR2 sequences are WSHSY and SAAADI. After removal of 5 bases from V and 0 bases from J, the junction contained 19 bases not matched to a gene. This CDR3 is 20 amino acids long. The CDR3 nucleotides read TGCGCCAGCAGTACCCGACAGGGTGGGGTAGCGACAAGCTCCTACAATGAGCAGTTCTTC. It is translated as CASSTRQGGVATSSYNEQFF.

V gene TRBV7-9 combines with J gene TRBJ2-3; D is perhaps TRBD1 (6 bases). The CDR3 totals 16 residues. Germline V lookup: CDR1 SEHNR, CDR2 FQNEAQ (reference sequence). Trimming left V 5 bases short and J 5 bases short, with 20 bases between. The CDR3: CASSPPYRVSVDTQYF. DNA of the CDR3: TGTGCCAGCAGCCCACCATACAGGGTTTCAGTAGATACGCAGTATTTT. Based on the CDR3 plus reference TRBV7-9 and TRBJ2-3, the full variable domain is DTGVSQNPRHKITKRGQNVTFRCDPISEHNRLYWYRQTLGQGPEFLTYFQNEAQLEKSRLLSDRFSAERPKGSFSTLEIQRTEQGDSAMYLCASSPPYRVSVDTQYFGPGTRLTVL.

The V gene is TRBV18, the J gene TRBJ2-1, with a tentative D call TRBD2 (6 bases). This CDR3 has 14 amino acids. Trimming shortened V by 3 bases and J by 7 bases, and 13 bases separated the two germline ends. Germline CDR1 and CDR2: KGHSH and LQKENI. The chain's CDR3 is CASSPQRASNEQFF. The CDR3 DNA reads as TGTGCCAGCTCACCTCAGCGGGCGTCGAATGAGCAGTTCTTC.

The V gene is TRBV9, the J gene TRBJ2-1; D possibly corresponds to TRBD2 (5 bases). This CDR3 has 16 amino acids. Germline lookup yields CDR1 SGDLS and CDR2 YYNGEE. V was trimmed by 0 bases and J by 0 bases, leaving 10 bases between them. Written as DNA, the CDR3 is TGTGCCAGCAGCGTAGGGGGTAGCGCCTCCTACAATGAGCAGTTCTTC. Amino acids: CASSVGGSASYNEQFF.

V gene TRBV30 combines with J gene TRBJ2-5, with unresolved D. CDR3 length: 12 residues. Trimming removed 3 bases at V and 7 bases at J, with 12 bases between. CDR1 is GTSNPN and CDR2 is SVGIG in the germline V gene (reference sequence). The CDR3 DNA is TGTGCCTGGAGACCGACATTGGGGACCCAGTACTTC. This encodes CAWRPTLGTQYF.

V and J are TRBV7-2 and TRBJ2-1; 9 positions agree with TRBD2. CDR1 is SGHTA, CDR2 FQGNSA, per germline. Trimming took 5 bases from V and 4 from J; bases not matched to a gene: 9. This CDR3 spans 16 amino acids. The CDR3 sequence is CASSPGASGIYNEQFF. The CDR3 bases are TGTGCCAGCAGCCCCGGAGCTAGCGGGATTTACAATGAGCAGTTCTTC. Filled out from reference TRBV7-2 and TRBJ2-1, the complete variable domain reads GAGVSQSPSNKVTEKGKDVELRCDPISGHTALYWYRQSLGQGLEFLIYFQGNSAPDKSGLPSDRFSAERTGGSVSTLTIQRTQQEDSAVYLCASSPGASGIYNEQFFGPGTRLTVL.

J is TRBJ1-4 and V is TRBV7-3, with 8 nucleotides matching TRBD1. The trim removed 5 bases at V and 8 bases at J, leaving 4 bases unmatched. The CDR3 is 13 amino acids. CDR1 is SGHTA, CDR2 FQGTGA, per germline. DNA of the CDR3: TGTGCCAGCAGCAAAGGGACAGGAGAAAAACTGTTTTTT. Translating gives CASSKGTGEKLFF. Based on the CDR3 plus reference TRBV7-3 and TRBJ1-4, the full variable domain is GAGVSQTPSNKVTEKGKYVELRCDPISGHTALYWYRQSLGQGPEFLIYFQGTGAADDSGLPNDRFFAVRPEGSVSTLKIQRTERGDSAVYLCASSKGTGEKLFFGSGTQLSVL.

This chain joins TRBV7-2 and TRBJ2-7; TRBD2 aligns across 11 bases. Germline V gene lookup returns CDR1 SGHTA and CDR2 FQGNSA. The CDR3 sequence is 15 residues long. V shed 2 bases, J shed 3 bases, and the junction held 3 bases outside the gene matches. The CDR3 here is CASSLLGTSGYEQYF. The CDR3 DNA reads as TGTGCCAGCAGCTTACTAGGGACTAGCGGCTACGAGCAGTACTTC.

The sample holds one count of this clone. This sequence joins TRBV7-2 and TRBJ2-6; 8 bases map to TRBD2. The CDR3 runs to 17 residues. The ends lost 4 bases at V and 2 bases at J; junction bases unmatched: 7. Germline V CDR1 and CDR2: SGHTA, FQGNSA. Here the CDR3 reads CASSSNRGGTGANVLTF. DNA of the CDR3: TGTGCCAGCAGCTCAAATCGGGGGGGAACTGGGGCCAACGTCCTGACTTTC.

The V call is TRBV5-5, the J call TRBJ2-7, with D possibly being TRBD1 (6 bases). The CDR3 contains 14 residues. CDR1 is SGHKS, CDR2 YYEKEE, per germline (reference sequence). Deletions cut 0 bases from V and 5 bases from J, with 12 bases between. The DNA of the CDR3 is TGTGCCAGCAGCTTGGTAGGGGGAGTTGACGAGCAGTACTTC. Its translation: CASSLVGGVDEQYF.

The chain carries TRBV27 and TRBJ1-1; 8 nucleotides agree with TRBD1. Germline assignment: CDR1 MNHEY and CDR2 SMNVEV (reference sequence). The V and J ends lost 0 bases and 5 bases, in that order; junction bases with no gene match: 11. The CDR3 has 17 amino acids. CDR3 in DNA: TGTGCCAGCAGTTTATCCGCCAGGGGGCGCTTCCTGACTGAAGCTTTCTTT. This gives the protein CASSLSARGRFLTEAFF.

This chain connects TRBV19 to TRBJ2-6, with TRBD1 matching over 7 bases. The CDR3 has 15 amino acids. The V segment lost 5 bases and the J segment 2 bases; nucleotides outside the gene matches: 3. Germline-derived CDR1 and CDR2 are LNHDA and SQIVND (reference sequence). The CDR3 DNA is TGTGCCAGTAGTCCACAGGGGCCTGGGGCCAACGTCCTGACTTTC. It is translated as CASSPQGPGANVLTF. The entire variable domain, with the rest obtained from reference TRBV19 and TRBJ2-6, is as follows: DGGITQSPKYLFRKEGQNVTLSCEQNLNHDAMYWYRQDPGQGLRLIYYSQIVNDFQKGDIAEGYSVSREKKESFPLTVTSAQKNPTAFYLCASSPQGPGANVLTFGAGSRLTVL.

The chain couples TRBV28 to TRBJ2-7; 8 bases align to TRBD1. The CDR3 covers 14 residues. V shed 4 bases, J shed 6 bases, and the junction held 8 bases outside the gene matches. Germline values: CDR1 MDHEN, CDR2 SYDVKM. As DNA, the CDR3 is TGTGCCAGCAGTTCCAGGACAGGGAGGAGCGAGCAGTACTTC. Residues: CASSSRTGRSEQYF.

The genes are TRBV7-9 and TRBJ2-7, with a weak D call TRBD1 (5 bases). V lost 5 bases and J 2 bases, leaving 10 bases between the germline ends. CDR1 and CDR2 (germline): SEHNR, FQNEAQ (reference sequence). The CDR3 consists of 13 residues. The CDR3 protein is CASSQGEAYEQYF. For the CDR3, the DNA is TGTGCCAGCAGCCAGGGTGAGGCCTACGAGCAGTACTTC.